This TCR beta chain was recovered during a study of immune heterogeneity within non-small cell lung tumors. Bulk tumor genomic DNA, 550 to 650 ng per sample, was the template. Taken during surgery, several biopsies per primary tumor were spaced as far apart as possible within the tumor mass. The study cohort was described as untreated, and its members had newly diagnosed non-small cell lung cancer. They went on to have curative surgery. Whole-study results and caveats: With local tumor mutational burden, local T-cell clonality showed a moderate but significant correlation (R around 0.31).

The V and J ends lost 10 bases and 2 bases respectively, with 7 bases between them. The germline CDR1 and CDR2 sequences are SNHLY and FYNNEI. CDR3 size: 11 residues. A first 10-cycle multiplex round used 32 V-gene and 13 J-gene primers on TCR beta CDR3. TCRdb recomputed calls from the multiplex PCR reads with MiXCR, one row per CDR3 protein. Of 30,000 to 40,000 distinct CDR3 sequences detected, around 30% appear once; the ten largest clones hold approximately 4.2%. This clonotype was seen many times. The antigen is unknown. The chain recombines TRBV2 with TRBJ2-3, with unresolved D. The source material was lung tumor tissue. This sequence originates from a man aged 40-55 years with non-small cell lung cancer. The DNA for the CDR3 is TGTGCCACCACAAACACAGATACGCAGTATTTT. Its translation is CATTNTDTQYF.